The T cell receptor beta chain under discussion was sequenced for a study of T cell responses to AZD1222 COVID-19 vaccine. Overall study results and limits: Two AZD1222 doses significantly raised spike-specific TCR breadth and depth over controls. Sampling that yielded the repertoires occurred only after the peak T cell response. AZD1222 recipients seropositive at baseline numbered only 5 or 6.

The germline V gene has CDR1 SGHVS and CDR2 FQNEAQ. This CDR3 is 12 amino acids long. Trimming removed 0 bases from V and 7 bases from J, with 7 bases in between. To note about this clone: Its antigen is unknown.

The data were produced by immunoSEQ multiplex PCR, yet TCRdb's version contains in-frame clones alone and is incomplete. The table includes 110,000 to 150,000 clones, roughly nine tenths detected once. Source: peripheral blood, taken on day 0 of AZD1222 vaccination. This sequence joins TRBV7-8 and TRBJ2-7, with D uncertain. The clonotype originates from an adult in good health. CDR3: CASSLALGEQYF. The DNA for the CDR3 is TGTGCCAGCAGCTTAGCGTTGGGAGAGCAGTACTTC. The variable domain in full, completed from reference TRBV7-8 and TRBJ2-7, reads GAGVSQSPRYKVAKRGQDVALRCDPISGHVSLFWYQQALGQGPEFLTYFQNEAQLDKSGLPSDRFFAERPEGSVSTLKIQRTQQEDSAVYLCASSLALGEQYFGPGTRLTVT.